These 12 T cell receptor beta chains originate from one sample sequenced in a study of cytomegalovirus exposure and HLA in healthy donors. The primer mix had 60 Vbeta and 13 Jbeta primers. Sequencing was performed with immunoSEQ multiplex PCR; in TCRdb, only in-frame clones are kept and a portion is missing. The data hold about 180,000 clones, with more than 65% observed a single time. Sequencing used PBMCs. All receptors derive from a man in his thirties or forties in good health and CMV-seronegative.

The CDR3 loop reads CASSIPNGLLYEQYF. The CDR3 region has the DNA TGTGCCAGTAGTATACCTAACGGTCTGCTCTACGAGCAGTACTTC. The rearrangement links TRBV19 to TRBJ2-7; D not resolved. CDR1 is LNHDA, CDR2 SQIVND, per germline (reference sequence). This CDR3 has 15 amino acids. V was trimmed by 2 bases and J by 3 bases, leaving 14 bases between them.

The chain combines TRBV10-3 with TRBJ1-1, with D perhaps matching TRBD1 (6 bases). This CDR3 has 13 residues. The V gene's germline CDR1 is ENHRY and CDR2 SYGVKD. Trimming removed 4 bases at V and 1 base at J, with 7 bases between. DNA of the CDR3: TGTGCCATCAGTGTAGGGGGGAACACTGAAGCTTTCTTT. Protein: CAISVGGNTEAFF.

The chain combines TRBV4-3 with TRBJ2-2; 15 nucleotides line up with TRBD2. The CDR3 totals 19 residues. Germline loops: CDR1 LGHNA, CDR2 YSLEER. V shed 1 base and J 5 bases; nucleotides not matched to a gene: 8. The chain's CDR3 is CASSQVVGLAGGQTGELFF. The CDR3, as DNA: TGCGCCAGCAGCCAAGTCGTAGGACTAGCGGGGGGGCAAACCGGGGAGCTGTTTTTT.

The chain carries TRBV5-4 and TRBJ2-3; D remains ambiguous. From germline, CDR1 is SGHNT and CDR2 YYREEE (reference sequence). Trimming shortened V by 4 bases and J by 0 bases, and 9 bases separated the two germline ends. There are 14 residues in the CDR3. The CDR3 DNA reads TGTGCCAGCAGCCCGATAACTAGCACAGATACGCAGTATTTT. Translating gives CASSPITSTDTQYF. Full variable domain (missing parts from reference TRBV5-4 and TRBJ2-3): ETGVTQSPTHLIKTRGQQVTLRCSSQSGHNTVSWYQQALGQGPQFIFQYYREEENGRGNFPPRFSGLQFPNYSSELNVNALELDDSALYLCASSPITSTDTQYFGPGTRLTVL.

Concerning this clone itself: Other DNA sequences in this sample translate to the same CDR3. The chain recombines TRBV19 with TRBJ2-2, with D possibly matching TRBD2 (6 bases). V was shortened by 3 bases and J by 5 bases, with 13 bases between the two germline ends. The CDR3 is made up of 15 amino acids. The germline V gene encodes CDR1 LNHDA and CDR2 SQIVND (reference sequence). This chain's CDR3 is CASSISGVRTGELFF. CDR3 nucleotides: TGTGCCAGTAGTATTTCGGGGGTTCGTACCGGGGAGCTGTTTTTT.

The chain links TRBV7-3 to TRBJ2-1; 7 positions match TRBD1. Trimming cost V 5 bases and J 15 bases; bases outside gene matches: 7. Looked up from germline, CDR1 is SGHTA and CDR2 is FQGTGA. This CDR3 has 11 amino acids. CDR3 residues: CASSLRGLWFF. The CDR3, as DNA: TGTGCCAGCAGCCTCAGGGGGTTATGGTTCTTC.

The chain is built from TRBV5-6 and TRBJ2-3, with TRBD2 as a possible D gene (6 bases). The V end lost 4 bases, the J end lost 3 bases, and 15 bases lay between the germline ends. There are 15 residues in the CDR3. Germline loops: CDR1 SGHDT, CDR2 YYEEEE. The CDR3 DNA is TGTGCCAGCAGCCCGCCTGGGGGGATAACAGATACGCAGTATTTT. Translated, it gives CASSPPGGITDTQYF.

V usage is TRBV7-2 and J usage is TRBJ2-3; 12 bases match TRBD2. CDR3 length equals 16 residues. Germline assignment: CDR1 SGHTA and CDR2 FQGNSA. Trimming cost V 4 bases and J 2 bases; bases outside gene matches: 4. In DNA, the CDR3 is TGTGCCAGCAGCTCTAGCGGGGGGGCCGCCACAGATACGCAGTATTTT. Its translation is CASSSSGGAATDTQYF.

This clone has a single count. The chain recombines TRBV5-8 with TRBJ2-7, with 7 bases matching TRBD1. Germline CDR1 and CDR2: SGHTS and YDEGEE. The CDR3 is made up of 15 amino acids. After removal of 0 bases from V and 4 bases from J, the junction contained 7 bases not matched to a gene. CDR3 amino acids: CASSLGTGLLYEQYF. The CDR3 DNA sequence: TGTGCCAGCAGCTTGGGGACAGGCCTACTTTACGAGCAGTACTTC.

This clone has just a few counts. The rearrangement links TRBV7-3 to TRBJ2-1; D perhaps matches TRBD1 (5 bases). The V end was cut by 5 bases, the J end by 10 bases, with 9 bases between. The CDR3 runs 11 residues. The V gene's germline CDR1 is SGHTA and CDR2 FQGTGA. The CDR3 coding sequence is TGTGCCAGCAGCGGAACAGGAGAGCAGTTCTTC. Translation: CASSGTGEQFF.

The chain employs TRBV4-3 and TRBJ2-3; a possible D gene is TRBD1 (6 bases). Germline V gene sequence: CDR1 LGHNA, CDR2 YSLEER. This CDR3 region has 15 residues. With 3 bases removed from V and 2 bases from J, the gap between germline ends came to 12 bases. Written as DNA, the CDR3 is TGCGCCAGCAGCCATAGGACAGCGTTCACAGATACGCAGTATTTT. Protein product: CASSHRTAFTDTQYF.

This chain uses TRBV11-1 with TRBJ1-1; 10 bases are a match to TRBD1. Germline lookup yields CDR1 SGHAT and CDR2 FQDESV (reference sequence). Trimming at V came to 6 bases and at J to 4 bases, leaving 8 bases not matched to a gene. The CDR3 consists of 15 residues. CDR3 in DNA: TGTGCCAGCAGTAGGGGGACAGGGGTTGTCACTGAAGCTTTCTTT. Translating it yields CASSRGTGVVTEAFF. The whole variable domain, filled in from reference TRBV11-1 and TRBJ1-1, reads EAEVAQSPRYKITEKSQAVAFWCDPISGHATLYWYRQILGQGPELLVQFQDESVVDDSQLPKDRFSAERLKGVDSTLKIQPAELGDSAMYLCASSRGTGVVTEAFFGQGTRLTVV.